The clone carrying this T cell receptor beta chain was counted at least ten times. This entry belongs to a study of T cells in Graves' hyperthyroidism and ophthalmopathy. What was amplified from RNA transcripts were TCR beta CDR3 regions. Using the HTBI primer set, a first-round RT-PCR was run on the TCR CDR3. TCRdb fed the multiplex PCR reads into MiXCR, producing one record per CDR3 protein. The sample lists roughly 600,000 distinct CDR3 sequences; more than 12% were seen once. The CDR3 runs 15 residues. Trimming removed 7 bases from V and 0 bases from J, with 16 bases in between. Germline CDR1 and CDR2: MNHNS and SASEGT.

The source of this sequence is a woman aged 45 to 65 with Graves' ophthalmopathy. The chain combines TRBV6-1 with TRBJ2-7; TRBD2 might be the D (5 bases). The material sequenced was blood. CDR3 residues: CASNVGSSFSYEQYF. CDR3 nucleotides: TGTGCCAGCAATGTTGGGAGTTCCTTCTCCTACGAGCAGTACTTC.